The source of this T cell receptor beta chain is a study of T cell changes during pregnancy in multiple sclerosis. The V and J ends lost 6 bases and 1 base respectively, with 9 bases between them. The CDR3 extends over 14 amino acids. Germline V lookup: CDR1 SGHTA, CDR2 FQGTGA. This table comes from immunoSEQ multiplex PCR, and its TCRdb copy is limited to in-frame clones, with some not included. This table has under 100,000 clones, less than 95% appearing once. The source is a female donor in good health, enrolled as a control in a pregnancy study. The genes are TRBV7-3 and TRBJ2-2, with no clear D. The input for sequencing was peripheral blood, taken in the first trimester of pregnancy. As DNA, the CDR3 is TGTGCCAGCAGGGCTGCTCTGAACACCGGGGAGCTGTTTTTT. Its protein is CASRAALNTGELFF.